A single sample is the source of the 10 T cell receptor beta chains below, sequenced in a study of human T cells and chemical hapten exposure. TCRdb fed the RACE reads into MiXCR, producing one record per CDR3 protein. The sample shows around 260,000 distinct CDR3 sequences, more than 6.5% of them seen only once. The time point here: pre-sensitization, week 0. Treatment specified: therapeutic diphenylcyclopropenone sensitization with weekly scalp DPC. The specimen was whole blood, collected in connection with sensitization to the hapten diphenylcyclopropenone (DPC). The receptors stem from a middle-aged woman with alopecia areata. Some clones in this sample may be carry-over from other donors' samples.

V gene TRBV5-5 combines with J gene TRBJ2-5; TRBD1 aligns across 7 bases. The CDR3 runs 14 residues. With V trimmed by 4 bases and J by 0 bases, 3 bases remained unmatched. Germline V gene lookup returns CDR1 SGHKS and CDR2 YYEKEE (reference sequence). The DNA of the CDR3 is TGTGCCAGCAGCCCGGGACAGTACCAAGAGACCCAGTACTTC. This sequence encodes CASSPGQYQETQYF.

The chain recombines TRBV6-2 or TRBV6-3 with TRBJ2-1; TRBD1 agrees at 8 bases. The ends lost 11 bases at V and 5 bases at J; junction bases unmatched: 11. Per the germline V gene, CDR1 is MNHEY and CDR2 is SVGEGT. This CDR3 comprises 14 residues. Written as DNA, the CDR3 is TGTGCCGGACGACAGGGGCGAAATGACAATGAGCAGTTCTTC. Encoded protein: CAGRQGRNDNEQFF.

CDR3 amino acids: CASSGATSSYEQYF. As DNA, the CDR3 is TGTGCCAGCAGTGGGGCAACGAGCTCCTACGAGCAGTACTTC. The rearrangement uses TRBV2 and TRBJ2-7; no clear D gene. The CDR3 consists of 14 residues. Per the germline V gene, CDR1 is SNHLY and CDR2 is FYNNEI. V was cut by 4 bases and J by 0 bases, with 10 bases left in between.

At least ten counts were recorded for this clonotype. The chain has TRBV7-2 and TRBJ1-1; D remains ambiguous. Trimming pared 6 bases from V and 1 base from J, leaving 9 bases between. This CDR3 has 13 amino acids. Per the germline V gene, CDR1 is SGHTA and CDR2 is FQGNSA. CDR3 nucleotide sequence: TGTGCCAGCAGACAACAGACGAACACTGAAGCTTTCTTT. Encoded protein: CASRQQTNTEAFF.

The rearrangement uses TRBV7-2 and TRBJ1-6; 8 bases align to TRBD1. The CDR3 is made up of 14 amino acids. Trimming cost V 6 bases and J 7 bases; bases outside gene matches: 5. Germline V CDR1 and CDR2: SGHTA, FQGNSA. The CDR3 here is CASREQGVNSPLHF. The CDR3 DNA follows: TGTGCCAGCAGGGAACAGGGGGTGAATTCACCCCTCCACTTT. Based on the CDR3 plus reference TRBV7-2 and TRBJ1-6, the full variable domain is GAGVSQSPSNKVTEKGKDVELRCDPISGHTALYWYRQSLGQGLEFLIYFQGNSAPDKSGLPSDRFSAERTGGSVSTLTIQRTQQEDSAVYLCASREQGVNSPLHFGNGTRLTVT.

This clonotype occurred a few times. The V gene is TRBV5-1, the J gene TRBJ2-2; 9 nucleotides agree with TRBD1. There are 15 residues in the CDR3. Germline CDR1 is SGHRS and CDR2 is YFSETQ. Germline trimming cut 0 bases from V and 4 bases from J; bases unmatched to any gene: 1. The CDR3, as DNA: TGCGCCAGCAGCTTGGGGGACAGGGTCACCGGGGAGCTGTTTTTT. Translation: CASSLGDRVTGELFF. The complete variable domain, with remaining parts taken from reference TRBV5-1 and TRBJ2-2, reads KAGVTQTPRYLIKTRGQQVTLSCSPISGHRSVSWYQQTPGQGLQFLFEYFSETQRNKGNFPGRFSGRQFSNSRSEMNVSTLELGDSALYLCASSLGDRVTGELFFGEGSRLTVL.

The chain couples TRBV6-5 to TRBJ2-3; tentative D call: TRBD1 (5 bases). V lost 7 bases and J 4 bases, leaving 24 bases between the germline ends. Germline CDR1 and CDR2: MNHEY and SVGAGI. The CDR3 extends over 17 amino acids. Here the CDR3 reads CASTYLSAGKSADTQYF. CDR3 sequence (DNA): TGTGCCAGCACCTACCTCTCGGCAGGGAAAAGCGCAGATACGCAGTATTTT.

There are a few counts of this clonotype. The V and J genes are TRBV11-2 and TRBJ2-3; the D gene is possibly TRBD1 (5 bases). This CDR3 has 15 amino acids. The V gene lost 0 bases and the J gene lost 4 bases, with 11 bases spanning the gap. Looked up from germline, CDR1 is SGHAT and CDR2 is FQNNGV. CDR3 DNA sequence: TGTGCCAGCAGCTTAGATCCAGGGTTTTCAGATACGCAGTATTTT. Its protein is CASSLDPGFSDTQYF.

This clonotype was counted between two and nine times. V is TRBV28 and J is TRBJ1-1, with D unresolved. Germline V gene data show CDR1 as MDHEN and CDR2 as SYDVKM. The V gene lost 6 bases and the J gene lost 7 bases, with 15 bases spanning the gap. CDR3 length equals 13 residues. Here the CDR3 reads CASSPEGPDEAFF. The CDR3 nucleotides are TGTGCCAGCAGCCCCGAGGGCCCAGATGAAGCTTTCTTT.

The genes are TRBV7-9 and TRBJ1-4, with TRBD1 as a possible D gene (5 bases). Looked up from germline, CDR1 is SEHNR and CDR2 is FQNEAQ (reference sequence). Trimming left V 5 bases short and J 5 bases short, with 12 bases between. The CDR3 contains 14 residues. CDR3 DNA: TGTGCCAGCAGCCGCGGGGCAGGGAATGAAAAACTGTTTTTT. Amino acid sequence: CASSRGAGNEKLFF.